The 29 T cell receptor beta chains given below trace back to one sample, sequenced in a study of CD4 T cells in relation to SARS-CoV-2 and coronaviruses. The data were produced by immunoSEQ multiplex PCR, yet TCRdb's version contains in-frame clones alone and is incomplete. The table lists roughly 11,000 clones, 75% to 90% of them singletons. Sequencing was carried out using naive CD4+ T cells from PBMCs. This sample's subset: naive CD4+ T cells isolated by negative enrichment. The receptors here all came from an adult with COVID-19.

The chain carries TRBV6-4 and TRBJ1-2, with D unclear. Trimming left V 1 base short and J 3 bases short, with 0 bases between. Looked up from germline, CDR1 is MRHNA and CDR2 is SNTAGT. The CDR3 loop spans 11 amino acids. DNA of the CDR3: TGTGCCAGCAGTGACTACTATGGCTACACCTTC. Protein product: CASSDYYGYTF.

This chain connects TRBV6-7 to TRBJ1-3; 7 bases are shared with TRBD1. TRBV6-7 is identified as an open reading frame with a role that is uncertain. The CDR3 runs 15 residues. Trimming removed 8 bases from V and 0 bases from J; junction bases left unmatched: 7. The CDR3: CASLDRTSSGNTIYF. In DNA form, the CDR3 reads TGTGCCAGCCTGGACAGGACGAGCTCTGGAAACACCATATATTTT.

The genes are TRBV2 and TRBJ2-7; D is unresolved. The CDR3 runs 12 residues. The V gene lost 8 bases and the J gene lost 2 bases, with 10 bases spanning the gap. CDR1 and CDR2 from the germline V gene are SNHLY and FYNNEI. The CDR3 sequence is CASSELPYEQYF. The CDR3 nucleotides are TGTGCCAGCTCAGAGCTTCCCTACGAGCAGTACTTC.

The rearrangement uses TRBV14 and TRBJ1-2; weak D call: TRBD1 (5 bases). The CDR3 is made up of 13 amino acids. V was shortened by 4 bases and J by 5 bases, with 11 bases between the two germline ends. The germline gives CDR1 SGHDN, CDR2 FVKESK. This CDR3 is CASSPGLFYGYTF. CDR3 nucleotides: TGTGCCAGCAGCCCGGGACTTTTTTATGGCTACACCTTC.

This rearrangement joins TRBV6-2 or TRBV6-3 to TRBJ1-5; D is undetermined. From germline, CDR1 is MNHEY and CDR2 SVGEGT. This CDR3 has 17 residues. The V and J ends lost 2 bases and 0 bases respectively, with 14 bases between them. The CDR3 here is CASSYTAARNSNQPQHF. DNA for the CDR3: TGTGCCAGCAGTTACACGGCAGCCCGTAATAGCAATCAGCCCCAGCATTTT.

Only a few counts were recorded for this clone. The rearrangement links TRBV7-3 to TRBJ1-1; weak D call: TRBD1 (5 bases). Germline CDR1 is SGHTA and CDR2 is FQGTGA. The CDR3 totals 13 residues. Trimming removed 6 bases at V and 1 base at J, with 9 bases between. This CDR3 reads CASRGGANTEAFF. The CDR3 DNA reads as TGTGCCAGCAGGGGTGGGGCGAACACTGAAGCTTTCTTT.

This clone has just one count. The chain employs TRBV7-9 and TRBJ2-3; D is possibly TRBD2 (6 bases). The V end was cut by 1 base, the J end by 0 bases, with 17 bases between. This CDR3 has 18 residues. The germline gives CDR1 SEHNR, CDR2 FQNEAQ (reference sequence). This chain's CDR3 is CASSLVSEGEKSTDTQYF. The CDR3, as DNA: TGTGCCAGCAGCTTAGTTTCGGAGGGCGAAAAGAGCACAGATACGCAGTATTTT.

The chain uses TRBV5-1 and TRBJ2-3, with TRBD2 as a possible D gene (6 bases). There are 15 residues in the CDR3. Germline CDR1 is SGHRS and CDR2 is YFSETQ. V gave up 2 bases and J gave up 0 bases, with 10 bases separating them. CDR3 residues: CASSLSGPSTDTQYF. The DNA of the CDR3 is TGCGCCAGCAGCTTAAGCGGGCCTAGCACAGATACGCAGTATTTT. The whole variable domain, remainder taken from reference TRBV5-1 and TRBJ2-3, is KAGVTQTPRYLIKTRGQQVTLSCSPISGHRSVSWYQQTPGQGLQFLFEYFSETQRNKGNFPGRFSGRQFSNSRSEMNVSTLELGDSALYLCASSLSGPSTDTQYFGPGTRLTVL.

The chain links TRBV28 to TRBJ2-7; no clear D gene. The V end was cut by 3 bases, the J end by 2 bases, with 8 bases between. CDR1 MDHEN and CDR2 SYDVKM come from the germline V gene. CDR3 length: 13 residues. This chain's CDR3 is CASSLNRAYEQYF. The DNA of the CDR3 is TGTGCCAGCAGTTTGAACAGAGCCTACGAGCAGTACTTC.

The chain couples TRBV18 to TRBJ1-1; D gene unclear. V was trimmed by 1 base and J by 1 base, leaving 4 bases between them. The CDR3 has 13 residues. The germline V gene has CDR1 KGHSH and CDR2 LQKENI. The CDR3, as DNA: TGTGCCAGCTCACCACAGAGGAACACTGAAGCTTTCTTT. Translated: CASSPQRNTEAFF.

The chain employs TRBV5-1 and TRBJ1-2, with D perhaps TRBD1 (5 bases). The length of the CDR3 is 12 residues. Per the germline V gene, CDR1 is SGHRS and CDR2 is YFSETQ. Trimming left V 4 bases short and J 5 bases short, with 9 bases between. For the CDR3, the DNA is TGCGCCAGCAGCAATGACAGATATGGCTACACCTTC. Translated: CASSNDRYGYTF.

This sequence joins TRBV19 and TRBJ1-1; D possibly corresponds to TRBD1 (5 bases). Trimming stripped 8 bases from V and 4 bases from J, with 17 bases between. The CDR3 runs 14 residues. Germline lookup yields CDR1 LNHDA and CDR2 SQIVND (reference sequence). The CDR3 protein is CASGPGPAPTEAFF. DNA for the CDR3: TGTGCCAGTGGCCCGGGGCCCGCCCCCACTGAAGCTTTCTTT.

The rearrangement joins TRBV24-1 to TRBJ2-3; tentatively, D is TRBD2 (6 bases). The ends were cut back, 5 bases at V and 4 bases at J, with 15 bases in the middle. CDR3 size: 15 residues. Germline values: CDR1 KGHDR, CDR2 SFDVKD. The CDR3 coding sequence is TGTGCCACCAGTGCGACTAGTTGGGTCCCAGATACGCAGTATTTT. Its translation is CATSATSWVPDTQYF.

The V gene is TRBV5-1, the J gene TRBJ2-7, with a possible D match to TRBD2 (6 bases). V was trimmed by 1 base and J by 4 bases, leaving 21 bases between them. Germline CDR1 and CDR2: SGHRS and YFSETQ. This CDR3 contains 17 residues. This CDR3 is CASSLSGTLGFLYEQYF. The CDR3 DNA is TGCGCCAGCAGCTTGTCCGGGACTCTTGGGTTTCTGTACGAGCAGTACTTC.

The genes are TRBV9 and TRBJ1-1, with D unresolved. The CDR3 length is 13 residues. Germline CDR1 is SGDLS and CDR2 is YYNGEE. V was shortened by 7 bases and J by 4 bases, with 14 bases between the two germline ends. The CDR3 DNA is TGTGCCAGCGCTCCCGGCGGTGCCACTGAAGCTTTCTTT. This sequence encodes CASAPGGATEAFF.

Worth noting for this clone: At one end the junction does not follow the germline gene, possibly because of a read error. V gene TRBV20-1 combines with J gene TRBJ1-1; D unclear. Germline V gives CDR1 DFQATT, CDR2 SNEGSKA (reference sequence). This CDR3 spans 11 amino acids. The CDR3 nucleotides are TGCAGTGCTCGAGATGGCACTGAAGCTTTCTTT. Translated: CSARDGTEAFF.

CDR3 in DNA: TGTGCCAGCAGCCAGGGAAATACAGGAATGAACACTGAAGCTTTCTTT. It yields the protein CASSQGNTGMNTEAFF. The J gene is TRBJ1-1, the V gene TRBV4-2; TRBD1 might be the D (5 bases). The CDR3 totals 16 residues. Germline V lookup: CDR1 LGHNA, CDR2 YNFKEQ. The V end lost 3 bases, the J end lost 0 bases, and 14 bases lay between the germline ends.

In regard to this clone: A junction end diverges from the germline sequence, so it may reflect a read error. The CDR3, as DNA: TGTGCCAGTAGCCAGTCATTTGGGACAGGAATGTCTCCCTGGTACTACGGGCAGTACTTC. Its protein is CASSQSFGTGMSPWYYGQYF. V is TRBV19 and J is TRBJ2-7; 8 bases fit TRBD1. Germline V gene lookup returns CDR1 LNHDA and CDR2 SQIVND (reference sequence). The CDR3 is made up of 20 amino acids.

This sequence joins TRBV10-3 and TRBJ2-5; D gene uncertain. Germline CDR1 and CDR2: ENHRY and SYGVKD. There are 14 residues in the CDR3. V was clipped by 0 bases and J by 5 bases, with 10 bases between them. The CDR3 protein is CAISESIASETQYF. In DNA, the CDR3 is TGTGCCATCAGTGAGTCAATAGCCAGCGAGACCCAGTACTTC.

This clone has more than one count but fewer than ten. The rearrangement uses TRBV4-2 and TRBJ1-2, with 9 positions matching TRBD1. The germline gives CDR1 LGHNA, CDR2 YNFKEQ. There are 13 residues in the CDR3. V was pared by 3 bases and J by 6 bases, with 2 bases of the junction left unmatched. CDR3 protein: CASSQGTGNGYTF. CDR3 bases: TGTGCCAGCAGCCAGGGGACAGGGAATGGCTACACCTTC.

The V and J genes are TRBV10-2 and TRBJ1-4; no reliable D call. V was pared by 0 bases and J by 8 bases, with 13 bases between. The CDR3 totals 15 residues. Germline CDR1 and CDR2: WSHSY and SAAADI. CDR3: CASSESTGLWEKLFF. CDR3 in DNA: TGCGCCAGCAGTGAGTCGACGGGGTTGTGGGAAAAACTGTTTTTT.

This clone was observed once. CDR3 sequence reads: CASSPQGISGNTIYF. In DNA form, the CDR3 reads TGTGCCAGCTCACCGCAGGGCATCTCTGGAAACACCATATATTTT. V is TRBV18 and J is TRBJ1-3, with D possibly being TRBD1 (5 bases). Trimming cost V 3 bases and J 0 bases, with 9 bases left between them. The length of the CDR3 is 15 residues. Germline V gene lookup returns CDR1 KGHSH and CDR2 LQKENI.

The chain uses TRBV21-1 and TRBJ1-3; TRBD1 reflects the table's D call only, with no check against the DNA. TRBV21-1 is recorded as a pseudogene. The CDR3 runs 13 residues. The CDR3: CARRGQDGNTIYF. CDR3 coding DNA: TGTGCCAGAAGAGGACAAGATGGAAACACCATATATTTT.

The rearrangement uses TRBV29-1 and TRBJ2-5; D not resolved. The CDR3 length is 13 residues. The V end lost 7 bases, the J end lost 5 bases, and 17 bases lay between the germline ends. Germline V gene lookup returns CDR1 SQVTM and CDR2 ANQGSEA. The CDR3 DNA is TGCAGCGCTGCGACAAACTCCGCCGAGACCCAGTACTTC. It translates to CSAATNSAETQYF.

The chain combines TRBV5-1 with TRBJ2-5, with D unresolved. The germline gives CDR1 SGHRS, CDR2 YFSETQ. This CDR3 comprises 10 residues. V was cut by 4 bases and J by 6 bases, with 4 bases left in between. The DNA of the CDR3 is TGCGCCAGCAGCCCAAAGACCCAGTACTTC. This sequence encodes CASSPKTQYF. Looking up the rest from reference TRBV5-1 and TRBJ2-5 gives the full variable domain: KAGVTQTPRYLIKTRGQQVTLSCSPISGHRSVSWYQQTPGQGLQFLFEYFSETQRNKGNFPGRFSGRQFSNSRSEMNVSTLELGDSALYLCASSPKTQYFGPGTRLLVL.

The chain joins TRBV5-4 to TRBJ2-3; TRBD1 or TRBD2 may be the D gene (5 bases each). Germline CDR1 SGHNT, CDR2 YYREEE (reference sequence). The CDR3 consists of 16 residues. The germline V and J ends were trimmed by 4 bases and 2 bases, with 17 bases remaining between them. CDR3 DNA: TGTGCCAGCAGCAGAGGGGCTACCAGAGACACAGATACGCAGTATTTT. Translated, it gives CASSRGATRDTDTQYF.

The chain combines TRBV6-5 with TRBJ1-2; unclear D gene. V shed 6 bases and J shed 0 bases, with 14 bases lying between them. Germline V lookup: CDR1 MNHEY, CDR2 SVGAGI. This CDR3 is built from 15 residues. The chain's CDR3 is CASSRGRIANYGYTF. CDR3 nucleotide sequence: TGTGCCAGCAGCCGCGGACGGATAGCTAACTATGGCTACACCTTC.

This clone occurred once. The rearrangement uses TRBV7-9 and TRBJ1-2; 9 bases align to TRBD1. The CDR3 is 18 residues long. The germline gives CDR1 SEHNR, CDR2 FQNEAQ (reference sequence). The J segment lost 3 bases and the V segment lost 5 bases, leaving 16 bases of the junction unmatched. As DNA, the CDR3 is TGTGCCAGCAGCCCCCCCTTTTGGCTCCGGGACAGGGACTATGGCTACACCTTC. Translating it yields CASSPPFWLRDRDYGYTF.

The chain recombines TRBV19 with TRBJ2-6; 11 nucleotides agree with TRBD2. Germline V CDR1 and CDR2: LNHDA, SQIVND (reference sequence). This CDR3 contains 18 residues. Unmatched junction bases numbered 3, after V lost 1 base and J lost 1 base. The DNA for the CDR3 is TGTGCCAGTAGTATAGTTAGCGGGGGGGCTTCTGGGGCCAACGTCCTGACTTTC. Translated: CASSIVSGGASGANVLTF.